One and the same sample provided the 6 T cell receptor beta chains below, sequenced in a study of CD8+CD57+ T cells in acquired aplastic anemia. CD8+CD57+ cell expansion, shown by flow cytometry, had occurred in the patients selected for sequencing. Genomic DNA, serving as template, underwent TCR beta VDJ and CDR3 profiling. Each CDR3 protein gets one entry after TCRdb re-called the reads with MiXCR. The data contain approximately 150,000 distinct CDR3 sequences, around 47% of them seen just once; the ten biggest clones take up 2.5% to 4%. The source material was sorted CD4+, CD8+, or CD8+CD57+ T cells (not recorded which) from PBMCs. The origin of the receptors is a human donor with aplastic anemia.

The sample holds many counts of this clonotype. Since a much larger clone is just one base distant, this may be a read error. The chain combines TRBV10-3 with TRBJ1-1, with 9 positions matching TRBD1. The CDR3 has 16 residues. Trimming took 5 bases from V and 4 from J; bases not matched to a gene: 11. Germline V gene data show CDR1 as ENHRY and CDR2 as SYGVKD. CDR3 sequence reads: CAISTRTGVVSTEAFF. DNA of the CDR3: TGTGCCATCAGTACCCGGACAGGGGTTGTGAGCACTGAAGCTTTCTTT.

As concerns this clonotype: The germline gene is not matched at one end of the junction; a read error may be the cause. J is TRBJ2-3 and V is TRBV2; the D gene is possibly TRBD1 (6 bases). Germline CDR1 and CDR2: SNHLY and FYNNEI. The CDR3 contains 15 residues. Here the CDR3 reads CAGSAEVQGPDTQYF. The CDR3 DNA reads as TGTGCCGGCAGTGCCGAGGTACAGGGACCAGATACGCAGTATTTT.

This clonotype was counted only a few times. V usage is TRBV14 and J usage is TRBJ1-3; 7 bases fit TRBD1. J gave up 0 bases and V 5 bases, and 4 bases lay outside the gene matches. In germline, CDR1 is SGHDN, CDR2 FVKESK. The CDR3 is 15 residues long. CDR3 loop: CASSNRGSSGNTIYF. In nucleotides, the CDR3 is TGTGCCAGCAGCAACAGGGGAAGCTCTGGAAACACCATATATTTT.

The rearrangement uses TRBV10-3 and TRBJ2-3, with TRBD2 matching over 14 bases. V was pared by 1 base and J by 2 bases, with 5 bases of the junction left unmatched. The germline gives CDR1 ENHRY, CDR2 SYGVKD. The CDR3 spans 18 residues. The CDR3 loop reads CAISEFRLAGGYTDTQYF. The CDR3 DNA sequence: TGTGCCATCAGTGAGTTCAGACTAGCGGGGGGGTACACAGATACGCAGTATTTT.

Ten or more counts support this clonotype. This chain joins TRBV4-3 and TRBJ2-1; D unresolved. Per germline, CDR1 LGHNA and CDR2 YSLEER. The V end lost 0 bases, the J end lost 2 bases, and 2 bases lay between the germline ends. There are 13 residues in the CDR3. DNA for the CDR3: TGCGCCAGCAGCCAAGAAGCCTACAATGAGCAGTTCTTC. Residues: CASSQEAYNEQFF.

The chain combines TRBV7-9 with TRBJ1-1; 9 bases align to TRBD1. There are 15 residues in the CDR3. Trimming took 0 bases from V and 5 from J; bases not matched to a gene: 4. CDR1 SEHNR and CDR2 FQNEAQ come from the germline V gene (reference sequence). Here the CDR3 reads CASSLAGTGRTEAFF. The CDR3 nucleotides are TGTGCCAGCAGCTTAGCCGGGACAGGGCGTACTGAAGCTTTCTTT.